This T cell receptor beta chain is drawn from a study of tumor-infiltrating lymphocytes in oesophageal squamous cell carcinoma. By share, this clonotype ranks as medium-sized. One entry per CDR3 protein results from TCRdb running MiXCR on the PCR reads. The table shows roughly 7,000 distinct CDR3 sequences, with 15% to 18% occurring only once. V shed 6 bases, J shed 2 bases, and the junction held 20 bases outside the gene matches. The CDR3 loop spans 19 amino acids. CDR1 MNHNS and CDR2 SASEGT come from the germline V gene. The sample comprised blood. V and J are TRBV6-1 and TRBJ2-3, with 7 bases lining up with TRBD1. This sequence was found in a male donor with esophageal squamous cell carcinoma. CDR3 loop: CASRPDRTRNRWFTDTQYF. The CDR3 nucleotides are TGTGCCAGCAGGCCGGACAGGACCCGGAACCGGTGGTTCACAGATACGCAGTATTTT.